This T cell receptor (beta chain) appears in the sequencing data of a study of blood T cell repertoires in COVID-19. The overall study: From the United States, Italy and Spain came samples of acute and convalescent COVID-19. In each case, the material was cDNA or gDNA derived from T cells, B-cell-depleted T cells, or PBMCs.

Clones were read by immunoSEQ multiplex PCR, and TCRdb kept only the in-frame ones, dropping some. The sample holds 80,000 to 100,000 clones; around 93% are singletons and the top ten take about 1.7%. The V gene end was trimmed by 6 bases and the J gene end by 4 bases; junction bases not matched to a gene: 19. CDR3 size: 17 residues. From germline, CDR1 is SQVTM and CDR2 ANQGSEA. V is TRBV29-1 and J is TRBJ1-2, with TRBD1 identical over 8 bases. The material sequenced was peripheral blood. This TCR derives from a human donor with active COVID-19. The donor label of this sample is uncertain. The CDR3: CSVKLPGQGTLGYGYTF. The DNA of the CDR3 is TGCAGCGTCAAGCTACCCGGACAGGGAACCCTAGGCTATGGCTACACCTTC.